A single sample is the source of the 18 T cell receptor beta chains below, sequenced in a study of cytomegalovirus exposure and HLA in healthy donors. Vbeta (60) and Jbeta (13) primers were used in the PCR. Assay: immunoSEQ multiplex PCR; the TCRdb copy retains only in-frame clones and omits some. The sample has about 300,000 clones; 86% are singletons. The sample taken for sequencing was PBMCs. The receptor set was obtained from a man between 40 and 49 years old in good health and CMV-seropositive.

The chain employs TRBV28 and TRBJ2-1, with D possibly matching TRBD1 (5 bases). Trimming cost V 8 bases and J 0 bases, with 11 bases left between them. The germline V gene encodes CDR1 MDHEN and CDR2 SYDVKM. The CDR3 runs 14 residues. CDR3 loop: CASQQGDSYNEQFF. The DNA for the CDR3 is TGTGCCAGCCAACAAGGGGACTCCTACAATGAGCAGTTCTTC.

The CDR3 sequence: CASSWTSGYNEQFF. The CDR3 bases are TGTGCCAGCAGCTGGACTAGCGGATACAATGAGCAGTTCTTC. This chain links TRBV5-6 with TRBJ2-1; 10 bases fit TRBD2. V shed 3 bases and J 4 bases; nucleotides not matched to a gene: 1. Germline assignment: CDR1 SGHDT and CDR2 YYEEEE. This CDR3 is built from 14 residues.

This chain connects TRBV7-3 to TRBJ2-3, with 11 bases aligning to TRBD2. The CDR3 has 15 residues. Per germline, CDR1 SGHTA and CDR2 FQGTGA. V gave up 6 bases and J gave up 2 bases; unmatched junction bases: 4. The CDR3 DNA reads TGTGCCAGCAGAACTAGCGGGGGCCCCACAGATACGCAGTATTTT. Its protein product is CASRTSGGPTDTQYF.

The genes are TRBV29-1 and TRBJ1-3; the D is unclear. The germline CDR1 and CDR2 sequences are SQVTM and ANQGSEA. The CDR3 consists of 11 residues. Trimming cost V 6 bases and J 2 bases, with 5 bases left between them. CDR3 loop: CSVPAGNTIYF. The CDR3, as DNA: TGCAGCGTCCCCGCTGGAAACACCATATATTTT.

The V and J genes are TRBV5-4 and TRBJ2-7, with no clear D. CDR3 size: 11 residues. V was cut by 1 base and J by 7 bases, with 6 bases left in between. Germline V gene sequence: CDR1 SGHNT, CDR2 YYREEE (reference sequence). The chain's CDR3 is CASSLTEEQYF. The DNA of the CDR3 is TGTGCCAGCAGCTTGACAGAAGAGCAGTACTTC.

The V and J genes are TRBV9 and TRBJ2-1; 8 bases match TRBD2. J gave up 5 bases and V 0 bases, and 7 bases lay outside the gene matches. CDR1 SGDLS and CDR2 YYNGEE come from the germline V gene. CDR3 length: 16 residues. The CDR3 region has the DNA TGTGCCAGCAGCGTAGACCTTACTAGCGGAAACAATGAGCAGTTCTTC. This sequence encodes CASSVDLTSGNNEQFF.

Details on this clone: In the same sample, other DNA sequences code for this CDR3. This rearrangement joins TRBV4-1 to TRBJ1-1; possible D gene TRBD1, 5 bases. Germline V gene lookup returns CDR1 MGHRA and CDR2 YSYEKL. Trimming cost V 1 base and J 0 bases, with 9 bases left between them. CDR3 length: 15 amino acids. As DNA, the CDR3 is TGCGCCAGCAGCCAAGCCCAGGGCTTGAACACTGAAGCTTTCTTT. It translates to CASSQAQGLNTEAFF.

DNA for the CDR3: TGCAGCGTTGAGGAGGGTTCCGAGGGAGTGGATGAGCAGTTCTTC. It is translated as CSVEEGSEGVDEQFF. The V and J genes are TRBV29-1 and TRBJ2-1; a weak D match, TRBD2 (6 bases). Deletions cut 3 bases from V and 8 bases from J, with 20 bases between. CDR3 length: 15 amino acids. Germline CDR1 and CDR2: SQVTM and ANQGSEA.

V is TRBV18 and J is TRBJ1-3, with D possibly matching TRBD1 (6 bases). The CDR3 loop spans 16 amino acids. Per the germline V gene, CDR1 is KGHSH and CDR2 is LQKENI. With 2 bases removed from V and 0 bases from J, the gap between germline ends came to 11 bases. CDR3 residues: CASSPIPQGSGNTIYF. The CDR3 DNA reads TGTGCCAGCTCACCAATCCCACAGGGCTCTGGAAACACCATATATTTT. Filled out from reference TRBV18 and TRBJ1-3, the complete variable domain reads NAGVMQNPRHLVRRRGQEARLRCSPMKGHSHVYWYRQLPEEGLKFMVYLQKENIIDESGMPKERFSAEFPKEGPSILRIQQVVRGDSAAYFCASSPIPQGSGNTIYFGEGSWLTVV.

Concerning this clone itself: At one end, the junction sequence differs from germline, possibly due to a read error. The rearrangement uses TRBV7-9 and TRBJ1-1; D possibly corresponds to TRBD1 (5 bases). Germline CDR1 and CDR2: SEHNR and FQNEAQ (reference sequence). CDR3 length equals 12 residues. CDR3: CSSSLGEVAAFF. CDR3 nucleotide sequence: TGTTCCAGCAGCTTAGGGGAGGTAGCAGCTTTCTTT.

The rearrangement links TRBV20-1 to TRBJ1-2, with D hard to call. Trimming shortened V by 6 bases and J by 4 bases, and 9 bases separated the two germline ends. The CDR3 covers 11 residues. CDR1 DFQATT and CDR2 SNEGSKA come from the germline V gene (reference sequence). The CDR3 DNA is TGCAGTGCGCGGAGTATCTATGGCTACACCTTC. Translating gives CSARSIYGYTF.

This chain joins TRBV2 and TRBJ1-1; no firm D call. The CDR3 extends over 13 amino acids. Germline V lookup: CDR1 SNHLY, CDR2 FYNNEI. The ends were cut back, 7 bases at V and 0 bases at J, with 9 bases in the middle. CDR3 coding DNA: TGTGCCAGCAAGAAGGAGATGAACACTGAAGCTTTCTTT. Amino acid sequence: CASKKEMNTEAFF.

J is TRBJ2-3 and V is TRBV2; no firm D call. CDR1 and CDR2 from the germline V gene are SNHLY and FYNNEI. Deletions cut 0 bases from V and 6 bases from J, with 13 bases between. CDR3 length equals 15 residues. CDR3 nucleotide sequence: TGTGCCAGCAGTGAAGCGCTTGTTAGATGGGATACGCAGTATTTT. This translates into CASSEALVRWDTQYF.

The chain recombines TRBV2 with TRBJ2-1; D perhaps matches TRBD2 (6 bases). Germline V gene sequence: CDR1 SNHLY, CDR2 FYNNEI. V was shortened by 7 bases and J by 4 bases, with 14 bases between the two germline ends. This CDR3 spans 14 amino acids. In DNA, the CDR3 is TGTGCCAGCAAGGAGGGGTCTACGTACAATGAGCAGTTCTTC. It yields the protein CASKEGSTYNEQFF.

V gene TRBV7-8 combines with J gene TRBJ2-1, with D unclear. CDR1 is SGHVS, CDR2 FQNEAQ, per germline. Trimming removed 4 bases at V and 10 bases at J, with 17 bases between. CDR3 size: 14 residues. CDR3 residues: CASSSTLVGWEQFF. The CDR3, as DNA: TGTGCCAGCAGCTCGACACTCGTCGGATGGGAGCAGTTCTTC.

The V call is TRBV5-1, the J call TRBJ2-7; 12 nucleotides align to TRBD2. Unmatched junction bases numbered 7, after V lost 4 bases and J lost 2 bases. CDR1 is SGHRS, CDR2 YFSETQ, per germline. This CDR3 is 16 amino acids long. The CDR3 DNA follows: TGCGCCAGCAGCACAACTTCTAGCGGGAGGGCCTACGAGCAGTACTTC. Protein sequence: CASSTTSSGRAYEQYF.

This chain uses TRBV2 with TRBJ2-2; 7 positions match TRBD1. This CDR3 has 15 amino acids. The germline CDR1 and CDR2 sequences are SNHLY and FYNNEI. V was clipped by 3 bases and J by 4 bases; unmatched bases: 5. CDR3 loop: CASSDRGMSTGELFF. The CDR3 DNA sequence: TGTGCCAGCAGTGACAGGGGGATGAGCACCGGGGAGCTGTTTTTT.

This chain uses TRBV15 with TRBJ2-7, with a weak D call TRBD2 (6 bases). Deletions cut 4 bases from V and 7 bases from J, with 23 bases between. The germline V gene encodes CDR1 LNHNV and CDR2 YYDKDF (reference sequence). The CDR3 totals 16 residues. In nucleotides, the CDR3 is TGTGCCACCAGCACGCTGGGGGAAGGGAGCGGGCGGGAGCAGTACTTC. Its translation is CATSTLGEGSGREQYF.